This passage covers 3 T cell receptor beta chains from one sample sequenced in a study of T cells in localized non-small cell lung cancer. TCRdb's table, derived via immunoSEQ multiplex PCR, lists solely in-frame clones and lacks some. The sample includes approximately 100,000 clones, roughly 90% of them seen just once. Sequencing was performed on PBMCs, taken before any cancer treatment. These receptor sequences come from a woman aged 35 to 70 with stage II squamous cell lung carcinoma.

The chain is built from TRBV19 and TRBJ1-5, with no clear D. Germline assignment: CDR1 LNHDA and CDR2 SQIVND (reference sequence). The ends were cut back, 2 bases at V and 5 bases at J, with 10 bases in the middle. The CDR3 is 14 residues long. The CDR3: CASSISLTYQPQHF. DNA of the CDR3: TGTGCCAGTAGTATATCCCTTACCTATCAGCCCCAGCATTTT.

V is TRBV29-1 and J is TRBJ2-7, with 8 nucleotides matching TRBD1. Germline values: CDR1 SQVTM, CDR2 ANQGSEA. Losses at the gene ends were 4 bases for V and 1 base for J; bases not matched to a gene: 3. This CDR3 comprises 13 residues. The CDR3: CSVGGQVSYEQYF. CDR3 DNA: TGCAGCGTTGGGGGACAGGTGTCCTACGAGCAGTACTTC.

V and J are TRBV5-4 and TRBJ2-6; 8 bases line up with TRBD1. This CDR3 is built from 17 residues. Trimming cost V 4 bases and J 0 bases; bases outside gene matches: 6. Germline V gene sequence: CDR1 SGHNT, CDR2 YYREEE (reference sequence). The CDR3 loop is CASSQGAQGSGANVLTF. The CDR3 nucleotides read TGTGCCAGCAGCCAGGGGGCGCAGGGCTCTGGGGCCAACGTCCTGACTTTC.